The 22 T cell receptor beta chains presented below share a single source sample, sequenced in a study of shared clonotypes between healthy human individuals. TCRdb's table, derived via immunoSEQ multiplex PCR, lists solely in-frame clones and lacks some. The table records approximately 1.4 million clones, around 98% of them present only once. Specimen: naive CD4+ T cells sorted from blood. Subset noted: CD45RA+ positively selected. These receptor sequences come from a man younger than 45 in good health.

The chain has TRBV7-2 and TRBJ2-2; tentatively, D is TRBD1 (7 bases). V gave up 5 bases and J gave up 4 bases, with 11 bases separating them. From germline, CDR1 is SGHTA and CDR2 FQGNSA. The CDR3 is made up of 14 amino acids. The CDR3 bases are TGTGCCAGCAGCGGCGGGACAGTCACCGGGGAGCTGTTTTTT. Its protein product is CASSGGTVTGELFF.

The V and J genes are TRBV7-9 and TRBJ2-1; 9 nucleotides agree with TRBD1. V shed 4 bases, J shed 5 bases, and the junction held 12 bases outside the gene matches. The V gene's germline CDR1 is SEHNR and CDR2 FQNEAQ (reference sequence). The CDR3 length is 17 residues. CDR3 nucleotides: TGTGCCAGCAGCTCCCAGCCAGGGACAGGGTTAAACAATGAGCAGTTCTTC. It encodes CASSSQPGTGLNNEQFF.

The chain combines TRBV7-3 with TRBJ2-3; 8 bases map to TRBD1. The CDR3 sequence is 13 residues long. Germline CDR1 reads SGHTA; CDR2 reads FQGTGA. V shed 5 bases, J shed 6 bases, and the junction held 4 bases outside the gene matches. Written as DNA, the CDR3 is TGTGCCAGCAGCGCTAACAGGGGGGATACGCAGTATTTT. Its translation is CASSANRGDTQYF.

V usage is TRBV6-5 and J usage is TRBJ1-5, with D uncertain. Per the germline V gene, CDR1 is MNHEY and CDR2 is SVGAGI. The germline V and J ends were trimmed by 0 bases and 0 bases, with 9 bases remaining between them. This CDR3 comprises 16 residues. CDR3 in amino acids: CASSYSRVLSNQPQHF. The CDR3 bases are TGTGCCAGCAGTTACTCGAGGGTCCTTAGCAATCAGCCCCAGCATTTT.

About this clone itself: This same CDR3 is encoded by further DNA sequences in the sample. The chain couples TRBV18 to TRBJ1-1, with no clear D. The CDR3 loop spans 12 amino acids. V lost 3 bases and J lost 2, with 4 bases in between. CDR1 and CDR2 (germline): KGHSH, LQKENI. CDR3 nucleotide sequence: TGTGCCAGCTCACCGGAAAACACTGAAGCTTTCTTT. It specifies CASSPENTEAFF.

The J gene is TRBJ2-2, the V gene TRBV7-2; perhaps TRBD2 as D (5 bases). The ends were cut back, 2 bases at V and 0 bases at J, with 10 bases in the middle. Germline CDR1 SGHTA, CDR2 FQGNSA. This CDR3 has 16 amino acids. CDR3 in amino acids: CASSLWLATNTGELFF. CDR3 nucleotide sequence: TGTGCCAGCAGCTTATGGCTAGCTACGAACACCGGGGAGCTGTTTTTT. The full variable domain, with the rest looked up from reference TRBV7-2 and TRBJ2-2, is GAGVSQSPSNKVTEKGKDVELRCDPISGHTALYWYRQSLGQGLEFLIYFQGNSAPDKSGLPSDRFSAERTGGSVSTLTIQRTQQEDSAVYLCASSLWLATNTGELFFGEGSRLTVL.

J is TRBJ2-4 and V is TRBV7-3; 11 bases agree with TRBD2. The V and J ends lost 4 bases and 6 bases, in that order; junction bases with no gene match: 26. CDR1 is SGHTA and CDR2 is FQGTGA in the germline V gene. The CDR3 contains 22 residues. The CDR3 DNA is TGTGCCAGCAGCTCAATTCTTCAAAATGGAGCGACTAGCGGGGCCTCGGGAAACATTCAGTACTTC. This translates into CASSSILQNGATSGASGNIQYF.

This sequence joins TRBV5-5 and TRBJ2-7, with D perhaps matching TRBD2 (5 bases). The CDR3 contains 15 residues. V was clipped by 4 bases and J by 4 bases, with 18 bases between them. Germline assignment: CDR1 SGHKS and CDR2 YYEKEE (reference sequence). CDR3 protein: CASSLAGLAVYEQYF. The CDR3 DNA reads TGTGCCAGCAGCCTGGCCGGACTGGCGGTGTACGAGCAGTACTTC.

This chain connects TRBV11-3 to TRBJ2-1; a possible D gene is TRBD1 (6 bases). Germline V gene sequence: CDR1 SGHNT, CDR2 YENEEA. V lost 2 bases, J lost 2 bases, and 10 bases lay in between. This CDR3 is built from 15 residues. The chain's CDR3 is CASSLTGPAYNEQFF. Here the CDR3 DNA reads TGTGCCAGCAGCTTAACAGGGCCCGCCTACAATGAGCAGTTCTTC.

V gene TRBV20-1 combines with J gene TRBJ1-1; no clear D. Germline V gene data show CDR1 as DFQATT and CDR2 as SNEGSKA (reference sequence). V was pared by 6 bases and J by 8 bases, with 13 bases between. This CDR3 spans 11 amino acids. This CDR3 is CSALGLDEAFF. The CDR3, as DNA: TGCAGTGCCCTGGGCTTAGACGAAGCTTTCTTT.

The chain is built from TRBV9 and TRBJ2-6, with a possible D match to TRBD1 (6 bases). The CDR3 is made up of 17 amino acids. Germline CDR1 is SGDLS and CDR2 is YYNGEE. V was shortened by 2 bases and J by 2 bases, with 14 bases between the two germline ends. The CDR3 protein is CASSVVQGLAGANVLTF. The CDR3 bases are TGTGCCAGCAGCGTCGTCCAGGGGCTGGCTGGGGCCAACGTCCTGACTTTC.

A single count supports this clone. The chain carries TRBV6-6 and TRBJ2-1; D call uncertain. V was pared by 10 bases and J by 10 bases, with 14 bases between. The CDR3 has 11 residues. Germline CDR1 MNHNY, CDR2 SVGAGI (reference sequence). Written as DNA, the CDR3 is TGTGCCACCAAGACCTCGCGAGAGCAGTTCTTC. Translated: CATKTSREQFF.

This clone is a singleton in its sample. The rearrangement links TRBV5-1 to TRBJ2-1, with 10 bases lining up with TRBD2. This CDR3 comprises 15 residues. Germline loops: CDR1 SGHRS, CDR2 YFSETQ. The ends lost 4 bases at V and 3 bases at J; junction bases unmatched: 4. In DNA, the CDR3 is TGCGCCAGCAGCAGCGGGACTAGCGTCTACAATGAGCAGTTCTTC. Protein: CASSSGTSVYNEQFF.

V usage is TRBV2 and J usage is TRBJ2-7, with a weak D call TRBD1 (6 bases). Trimming removed 7 bases at V and 11 bases at J, with 21 bases between. The CDR3 is 13 amino acids. Germline CDR1 SNHLY, CDR2 FYNNEI. The CDR3 protein is CASTGPLDRSKYF. Here the CDR3 DNA reads TGTGCCAGCACCGGGCCCCTGGACAGATCGAAGTACTTC. Using reference TRBV2 and TRBJ2-7 for the parts outside the CDR3, the full variable domain is EPEVTQTPSHQVTQMGQEVILRCVPISNHLYFYWYRQILGQKVEFLVSFYNNEISEKSEIFDDQFSVERPDGSNFTLKIRSTKLEDSAMYFCASTGPLDRSKYFGPGTRLTVT.

The chain carries TRBV5-1 and TRBJ2-2; tentatively, D is TRBD1 or TRBD2 (6 bases each). Trimming removed 0 bases from V and 0 bases from J, with 21 bases in between. The V gene's germline CDR1 is SGHRS and CDR2 YFSETQ. CDR3 length: 20 amino acids. As DNA, the CDR3 is TGCGCCAGCAGCTTGGCGGTGAGGTCCGGGGGCCTCGCGAACACCGGGGAGCTGTTTTTT. Amino acids: CASSLAVRSGGLANTGELFF.

This chain uses TRBV7-3 with TRBJ2-7, with 9 bases aligning to TRBD2. The germline gives CDR1 SGHTA, CDR2 FQGTGA. There are 15 residues in the CDR3. The trim removed 5 bases at V and 6 bases at J, leaving 11 bases unmatched. CDR3 loop: CASSPRASGIGEQYF. For the CDR3, the DNA is TGTGCCAGCAGCCCCCGGGCTAGCGGGATAGGCGAGCAGTACTTC. The complete variable domain, with remaining parts taken from reference TRBV7-3 and TRBJ2-7, reads GAGVSQTPSNKVTEKGKYVELRCDPISGHTALYWYRQSLGQGPEFLIYFQGTGAADDSGLPNDRFFAVRPEGSVSTLKIQRTERGDSAVYLCASSPRASGIGEQYFGPGTRLTVT.

On this clone itself: The sample holds other DNA sequences that translate to the same CDR3. DNA for the CDR3: TGTGCCAGCAGTTACTCCCGGGCCTACAATGAGCAGTTCTTC. The encoded protein is CASSYSRAYNEQFF. The chain is built from TRBV6-5 and TRBJ2-1; D gene unclear. CDR1 and CDR2 from the germline V gene are MNHEY and SVGAGI. V lost 0 bases and J 2 bases, leaving 5 bases between the germline ends. This CDR3 is built from 14 residues.

This sequence joins TRBV5-1 and TRBJ2-7, with TRBD2 matching 8 bases. The length of the CDR3 is 16 residues. CDR1 is SGHRS and CDR2 is YFSETQ in the germline V gene. Trimming took 3 bases from V and 4 from J; bases not matched to a gene: 12. CDR3 DNA sequence: TGCGCCAGCAGCTCGGGGCTAGCGGGTGTCTTATACGAGCAGTACTTC. This codes for CASSSGLAGVLYEQYF.

The gene calls are TRBV5-1 and TRBJ2-7; TRBD1 aligns across 7 bases. Trimming at V came to 4 bases and at J to 5 bases, leaving 6 bases not matched to a gene. Per germline, CDR1 SGHRS and CDR2 YFSETQ. The CDR3 loop spans 13 amino acids. CDR3 region: CASSQGVLDEQYF. The CDR3, as DNA: TGCGCCAGCAGCCAGGGGGTATTGGACGAGCAGTACTTC.

This chain connects TRBV2 to TRBJ2-7; a possible D gene is TRBD2 (5 bases). This CDR3 spans 13 amino acids. In germline, CDR1 is SNHLY, CDR2 FYNNEI. Trimming cost V 5 bases and J 6 bases, with 14 bases left between them. The CDR3: CASSQSTSSEQYF. The CDR3, as DNA: TGTGCCAGCAGTCAATCAACTAGTTCCGAGCAGTACTTC.

The rearrangement links TRBV6-5 to TRBJ2-4; TRBD2 agrees at 7 bases. Trimming at V came to 6 bases and at J to 3 bases, leaving 8 bases not matched to a gene. The CDR3 is made up of 15 amino acids. CDR1 is MNHEY, CDR2 SVGAGI, per germline. CDR3 amino acids: CASSPSSGYKNIQYF. The CDR3, as DNA: TGTGCCAGCAGCCCCTCTAGCGGTTACAAAAACATTCAGTACTTC.

The chain links TRBV9 to TRBJ2-2; D gene ambiguous. Per germline, CDR1 SGDLS and CDR2 YYNGEE. The CDR3 is 14 residues long. V shed 0 bases and J shed 6 bases, with 9 bases lying between them. CDR3 DNA: TGTGCCAGCAGCGTAGGGATTAGCTCCGGGGAGCTGTTTTTT. Amino acids: CASSVGISSGELFF. Full variable domain (outside the CDR3, taken from reference TRBV9 and TRBJ2-2): DSGVTQTPKHLITATGQRVTLRCSPRSGDLSVYWYQQSLDQGLQFLIQYYNGEERAKGNILERFSAQQFPDLHSELNLSSLELGDSALYFCASSVGISSGELFFGEGSRLTVL.